Sequencing of this TCR beta chain was carried out in a study of blood T cells in healthy people across ages. Combining a sample-barcoded 5' primer with a J-beta primer mix, a second PCR ran for 7 to 11 cycles. TCRdb independently ran MiXCR on the 5' RACE reads; one entry per CDR3 protein. The table shows 1.5 million to 2 million distinct CDR3 sequences, with more than 35% occurring only once. This CDR3 is 17 amino acids long. The germline CDR1 and CDR2 sequences are DFQATT and SNEGSKA (reference sequence). Healthy Caucasian individuals from Russia aged roughly 6 to 90 were enrolled as donors. Study-wide results and caveats: Across the age range, TCR beta diversity per million T cells fell in a roughly linear way.

Points on this clonotype: Its specificity is unknown.

The V call is TRBV20-1, the J call TRBJ2-1; TRBD2 aligns across 13 bases. Material: blood. The sequence was obtained from a human donor in good health. The DNA for the CDR3 is TGCAGCGCCTGGGGACTAGCGGGACCGAGCTCCTACAATGAGCAGTTCTTC. As protein: CSAWGLAGPSSYNEQFF.